The subject of this entry is one T cell receptor (beta chain). The target antigen is unknown. This record comes from a study of beta chain features in type 1 diabetes. General study results and limits: Among patients with Type 1 diabetes, TCRB CDR3s were moderately but significantly shorter in every one of the four CD4+ subsets.

Trimming left V 0 bases short and J 6 bases short, with 9 bases between. Germline V gives CDR1 SGHRS, CDR2 YFSETQ. This CDR3 has 14 residues. Investigators reverse transcribed all isolated RNA, so they sequenced expressed TCRB transcripts. Data came from immunoSEQ multiplex PCR; TCRdb stores just in-frame clones and leaves some out. The table shows fewer than 300,000 clones, with 20% occurring only once. The sequencing input was naive CD4+ T cells from blood. This sequence originates from a woman between 40 and 50 years old with type 1 diabetes. The rearrangement links TRBV5-1 to TRBJ2-2; tentative D call: TRBD2 (5 bases). CDR3 protein: CASSLGGPAGELFF. The CDR3 DNA follows: TGCGCCAGCAGCTTGGGCGGGCCAGCCGGGGAGCTGTTTTTT.